A single T cell receptor beta chain is shown here with its context. Fresh 10 ml peripheral blood yielded PBMCs. This entry is derived from a study of T cells in Graves' hyperthyroidism and ophthalmopathy. Amplified TCR beta CDR3 regions came from RNA transcripts. Using the HTBI primer set, a first-round RT-PCR was run on the TCR CDR3. TCRdb re-called the multiplex PCR reads with MiXCR, one entry per CDR3 protein. The data show around 520,000 distinct CDR3 sequences, 13% to 15% seen once. Germline CDR1 LNHDA, CDR2 SQIVND (reference sequence). The germline V and J ends were trimmed by 3 bases and 5 bases, with 14 bases remaining between them. This CDR3 contains 14 residues.

This rearrangement joins TRBV19 to TRBJ2-7; D perhaps matches TRBD1 (5 bases). The TCR was taken from a woman aged 18-29 years with Graves' hyperthyroidism. Sequenced material: blood. Written as DNA, the CDR3 is TGTGCCAGTAGTATTAGGCGGCAGGGCGACGAGCAGTACTTC. Its protein is CASSIRRQGDEQYF.